The source of this TCR beta chain is a study of PD-L1 blockade in urothelial cancer. Sequencing used immunoSEQ multiplex PCR; TCRdb keeps in-frame clones, though not all of them. The sample lists tens of thousands of clones; nearly 90% were seen once. This sample's time point: pretreatment peripheral blood. This CDR3 is built from 16 residues. The chain links TRBV21-1 to TRBJ2-5; the listed D gene, TRBD1, was not tested against the DNA. TRBV21-1 is given as a pseudogene. The sequenced sample was PBMCs, obtained around atezolizumab (anti-PD-L1) treatment. This TCR was recovered from a man aged 55 to 70 with urothelial cancer. CDR3 residues: CASSTEDRGRKETQYF. CDR3 nucleotides: TGTGCCAGCAGCACGGAGGACAGGGGACGTAAAGAGACCCAGTACTTC.